Included here is one T cell receptor beta chain sequence, with context. This CDR3 spans 17 amino acids. The V segment lost 7 bases and the J segment 2 bases; nucleotides outside the gene matches: 9. Germline loops: CDR1 LNHDA, CDR2 SQIVND (reference sequence). This specimen comes from a study of regulatory T cells in long-lasting Graves disease. Time point denoted: newly diagnosed GD, antithyroid drugs for less than 3 months. PBMCs provided the RNA from which the TCR library was made. In building TCR beta libraries, iRepertoire HTBI primers were used together with Arm-PCR of CDR3 regions. TCRdb reanalysed the multiplex PCR reads using MiXCR and keeps one entry per CDR3 protein. This sample has 450,000 to 650,000 distinct CDR3 sequences, with 15% to 20% found just once. These sequences were also reported in another study, on T cells in Graves' hyperthyroidism and ophthalmopathy.

This chain links TRBV19 with TRBJ2-6; 9 bases match TRBD1. This clonotype was obtained from a woman aged 40-65 years with Graves disease. The material was peripheral blood mononuclear cells (PBMCs), obtained at new diagnosis, from a patient treated with antithyroid drugs. The CDR3 is CASTDRGEAPGANVLTF. The CDR3 region has the DNA TGTGCCAGTACGGACAGGGGAGAGGCACCTGGGGCCAACGTCCTGACTTTC.